This T cell receptor (beta chain) is drawn from a study of blood T cell repertoires in COVID-19. Background on the study: Sources were T cells, B-cell-depleted T cells, or PBMCs; the material itself was cDNA or gDNA.

In the original processing: Cell counts per sample came from amplifying reference gene primers. Assay used: immunoSEQ multiplex PCR; TCRdb lists only in-frame clones, some missing. V, J and clone size were drawn from that table, and D and trimming were deduced from the DNA. Of about 90,000 clones listed, more than 65% are singletons. This clone appeared once. The TCR was taken from a man older than 75 with active or convalescent COVID-19. The sequenced material came from peripheral blood.

The CDR3 sequence: CARSLSPGQGSHEQYF. In DNA, the CDR3 is TGTGCCAGAAGCCTCTCCCCCGGACAGGGGTCACACGAGCAGTACTTC. This chain uses TRBV5-3 with TRBJ2-7, with 9 bases matching TRBD1. TRBV5-3 is noted as an ORF with a role that remains uncertain. V shed 4 bases, J shed 5 bases, and the junction held 13 bases outside the gene matches. The CDR3 consists of 16 residues.